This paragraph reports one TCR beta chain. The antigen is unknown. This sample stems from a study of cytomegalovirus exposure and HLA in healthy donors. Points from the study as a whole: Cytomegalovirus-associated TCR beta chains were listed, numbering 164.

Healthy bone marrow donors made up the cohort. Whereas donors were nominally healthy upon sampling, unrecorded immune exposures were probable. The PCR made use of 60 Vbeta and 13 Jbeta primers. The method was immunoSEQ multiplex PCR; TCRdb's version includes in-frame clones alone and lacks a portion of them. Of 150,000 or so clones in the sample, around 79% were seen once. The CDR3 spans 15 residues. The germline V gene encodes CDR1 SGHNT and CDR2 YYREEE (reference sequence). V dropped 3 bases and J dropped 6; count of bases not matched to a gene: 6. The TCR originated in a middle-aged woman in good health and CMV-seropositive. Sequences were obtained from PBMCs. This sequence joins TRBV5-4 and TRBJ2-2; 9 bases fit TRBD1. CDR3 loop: CASSSGQGIPGELFF. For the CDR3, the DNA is TGTGCCAGCAGCTCGGGACAGGGTATACCCGGGGAGCTGTTTTTT.